The rows below give T cell receptor beta chains drawn from one sample of a study of OX40 agonist ivuxolimab in advanced cancers. Here immunoSEQ multiplex PCR was the method, and the copy in TCRdb shows in-frame clones only, minus some. The sample lists about 20,000 clones; 65% to 90% were seen once. The specimen was CD4+ or CD8+ T cells sorted from blood, collected in a trial of the OX40 agonist ivuxolimab. Every receptor here comes from an adult with an advanced solid tumor such as melanoma, head and neck, liver or kidney cancer. Both conserved end residues are part of each CDR3. The order of the fields is J gene, V gene, D gene, CDR3 protein. A D gene is named only where the DNA matches it firmly.

J gene: TRBJ1-6
V gene: TRBV6-4
D gene: TRBD1
CDR3 protein: CASSETGHSPLHF

J gene: TRBJ1-3
V gene: TRBV5-5
D gene: NA
CDR3 protein: CASSRGQPRSGNTIYF

J gene: TRBJ2-2
V gene: TRBV12-5
D gene: TRBD1
CDR3 protein: CASGRKTGQPSDNTGELFF

J gene: TRBJ2-7
V gene: TRBV9
D gene: TRBD1
CDR3 protein: CASSVAGTEGYEQYF

J gene: TRBJ2-7
V gene: TRBV4-1
D gene: TRBD1
CDR3 protein: CASSVRDRSYEQYF

J gene: NA
V gene: TRBV5-4
D gene: TRBD1
CDR3 protein: CASSFVDRVNYEQYF

J gene: TRBJ1-1
V gene: TRBV6-1
D gene: TRBD1
CDR3 protein: CASSGYRGRTEAFF

J gene: TRBJ2-1
V gene: TRBV5-6
D gene: TRBD2
CDR3 protein: CASRGLVNEQFF

J gene: TRBJ2-1
V gene: TRBV5-1
D gene: TRBD2
CDR3 protein: CASRFSGGSSYNEQFF

J gene: TRBJ1-5
V gene: TRBV15
D gene: NA
CDR3 protein: CATSRALGSGQPQHF

J gene: TRBJ1-3
V gene: TRBV6-4
D gene: NA
CDR3 protein: CASSYSGTGNTIYF

J gene: TRBJ2-3
V gene: TRBV7-3
D gene: NA
CDR3 protein: CASSPRRRSTDTQYF

J gene: TRBJ2-5
V gene: TRBV28
D gene: NA
CDR3 protein: CASSYGGSGETQYF

J gene: TRBJ1-1
V gene: TRBV4-3
D gene: TRBD1
CDR3 protein: CASSPTGGVTEAFF